This T cell receptor beta chain is from a study of Ad26.COV2.S vaccination and SARS-CoV-2 variants. Treatment defined: roughly 20 received Ad26.COV2.S at low or high dose, single or two shots; about 5 received placebo; per-sample allocation not given. It was on day 63 after the first vaccine or placebo injection that samples were taken. Boston hosted the donor, who was an adult aged 18-55 years. Study results and caveats: Substantial breadth was reported for post-vaccination spike-specific CD8+ and CD4+ T cells.

V lost 2 bases and J lost 3; bases outside the gene matches: 4. The length of the CDR3 is 16 residues. Per the germline V gene, CDR1 is SGHTA and CDR2 is FQGNSA. This clone was seen a single time. Its target is not known. Repertoires were generated with immunoSEQ multiplex PCR, while TCRdb's copy carries only in-frame clones and drops some. The sample holds under 500,000 clones, roughly 90% seen once. The rearrangement links TRBV7-2 to TRBJ2-3; TRBD2 matches 11 bases. The origin of this receptor is a person between 18 and 60 years old who received the Ad26.COV2.S COVID-19 vaccine or a placebo. Sequencing used peripheral blood, obtained in a trial of Ad26.COV2.S vaccine versus placebo. The CDR3 protein is CASSLTSGGGTDTQYF. In DNA, the CDR3 is TGTGCCAGCAGCTTAACTAGCGGGGGAGGGACAGATACGCAGTATTTT.